This T cell receptor beta chain was sequenced during a study of cytomegalovirus exposure and HLA in healthy donors. Broader study findings: A previous analysis found most TCR beta V segments productive roughly 90% or roughly 30% of the time. Common viral pathogens were later found to be apparently linked to several of the most significant clusters.

As for this clone: What it binds is unknown.

The study ran its PCR with 60 Vbeta and 13 Jbeta primers. Repertoires were generated with immunoSEQ multiplex PCR, while TCRdb's copy carries only in-frame clones and drops some. This table has about 140,000 clones, around nine tenths appearing once. The trim removed 1 base at V and 6 bases at J, leaving 9 bases unmatched. Per the germline V gene, CDR1 is SGHDN and CDR2 is FVKESK. This CDR3 has 16 amino acids. Material for sequencing was PBMCs. The source is a woman under 40 in good health and CMV-seronegative. V is TRBV14 and J is TRBJ2-1; 7 bases match TRBD1. In nucleotides, the CDR3 is TGTGCCAGCAGCCAAGGGTTTGGGACAGTCCCCAATGAGCAGTTCTTC. Translating gives CASSQGFGTVPNEQFF.